A single sample is the source of the 25 T cell receptor beta chains below, sequenced in a study of cytomegalovirus exposure and HLA in healthy donors. It was with 60 Vbeta and 13 Jbeta primers that the PCR ran. Method: immunoSEQ multiplex PCR; TCRdb's copy keeps in-frame clones and lacks some. The data contain around 200,000 clones, over 80% of them singletons. Sequencing was performed on PBMCs. These receptors all stem from a woman in her fifties or sixties in good health and CMV-seropositive.

This chain joins TRBV7-2 and TRBJ1-6; TRBD1 agrees at 10 bases. Trimming at V came to 5 bases and at J to 9 bases, leaving 7 bases not matched to a gene. CDR3 size: 15 residues. Germline loops: CDR1 SGHTA, CDR2 FQGNSA. CDR3 DNA sequence: TGTGCCAGCAGCCCCCGGGACAGGGGAAGTTCACCCCTCCACTTT. The encoded protein is CASSPRDRGSSPLHF.

The chain employs TRBV6-5 and TRBJ2-7, with 8 bases matching TRBD2. The CDR3 runs 15 residues. Looked up from germline, CDR1 is MNHEY and CDR2 is SVGAGI. J gave up 2 bases and V 6 bases, and 9 bases lay outside the gene matches. The CDR3 DNA follows: TGTGCCAGCAGCGATACTAGCGGCTCCACCTACGAGCAGTACTTC. Its protein product is CASSDTSGSTYEQYF.

J is TRBJ1-4 and V is TRBV7-3; D is ambiguous. V was clipped by 0 bases and J by 4 bases, with 3 bases between them. The germline V gene has CDR1 SGHTA and CDR2 FQGTGA. The CDR3 runs 13 residues. The CDR3 DNA reads TGTGCCAGCAGCTTAACGCGTAATGAAAAACTGTTTTTT. Translating gives CASSLTRNEKLFF. Filled out from reference TRBV7-3 and TRBJ1-4, the complete variable domain reads GAGVSQTPSNKVTEKGKYVELRCDPISGHTALYWYRQSLGQGPEFLIYFQGTGAADDSGLPNDRFFAVRPEGSVSTLKIQRTERGDSAVYLCASSLTRNEKLFFGSGTQLSVL.

The genes are TRBV5-1 and TRBJ2-2; no reliable D call. Germline V gives CDR1 SGHRS, CDR2 YFSETQ. The CDR3 consists of 14 residues. Deletions cut 0 bases from V and 7 bases from J, with 10 bases between. The CDR3 DNA is TGCGCCAGCAGCTTGGGTACATCGGGCGGGGAGCTGTTTTTT. Its translation: CASSLGTSGGELFF.

CDR3 residues: CASSLGPGTPTLYEQYF. The DNA for the CDR3 is TGTGCCAGCAGCTTAGGGCCCGGGACTCCCACTTTATACGAGCAGTACTTC. This rearrangement joins TRBV11-2 to TRBJ2-5, with a tentative D call TRBD2 (6 bases). The J call is in doubt because the DNA end fits TRBJ2-7 better. The germline gives CDR1 SGHAT, CDR2 FQNNGV. CDR3 size: 17 residues.

The chain links TRBV1 to TRBJ2-5; the D call of TRBD1 is as the table states it, not checked on the DNA. TRBV1 is deemed a pseudogene. This CDR3 has 15 amino acids. DNA of the CDR3: TGCACCAGCAGCCAGCTCAGGGGGCCGGGAGAGACCCAGTACTTC. As protein: CTSSQLRGPGETQYF.

In this sample, this clone turned up a few times. This chain links TRBV2 with TRBJ2-1; D uncertain. V gave up 1 base and J gave up 0 bases, with 7 bases separating them. The CDR3 is 15 residues long. In germline, CDR1 is SNHLY, CDR2 FYNNEI. In DNA, the CDR3 is TGTGCCAGCAGTGAAGTGGGCTACTCCTACAATGAGCAGTTCTTC. Translating it yields CASSEVGYSYNEQFF.

The gene calls are TRBV5-1 and TRBJ1-1; TRBD1 is a possible D gene (5 bases). Germline V lookup: CDR1 SGHRS, CDR2 YFSETQ. The CDR3 has 15 residues. Trimming pared 0 bases from V and 1 base from J, leaving 10 bases between. DNA of the CDR3: TGCGCCAGCAGCTTGGTTGTGACAGAGAACACTGAAGCTTTCTTT. Its protein product is CASSLVVTENTEAFF. The full variable domain, in which reference TRBV5-1 and TRBJ1-1 provide the parts outside the CDR3, is KAGVTQTPRYLIKTRGQQVTLSCSPISGHRSVSWYQQTPGQGLQFLFEYFSETQRNKGNFPGRFSGRQFSNSRSEMNVSTLELGDSALYLCASSLVVTENTEAFFGQGTRLTVV.

The chain joins TRBV18 to TRBJ1-2; TRBD1 matches at 12 bases. J gave up 4 bases and V 4 bases, and 10 bases lay outside the gene matches. The length of the CDR3 is 17 residues. CDR1 is KGHSH and CDR2 is LQKENI in the germline V gene. In DNA, the CDR3 is TGTGCCAGCTCACAGCGGGACAGGGGGCCGGGAATCTATGGCTACACCTTC. It specifies CASSQRDRGPGIYGYTF.

The V and J genes are TRBV18 and TRBJ2-5, with TRBD2 matching over 9 bases. Per germline, CDR1 KGHSH and CDR2 LQKENI. This CDR3 contains 15 residues. Trimming took 2 bases from V and 4 from J; bases not matched to a gene: 5. The CDR3: CASSPSGTSTETQYF. CDR3 in DNA: TGTGCCAGCTCACCATCCGGGACTAGCACAGAGACCCAGTACTTC.

Here the CDR3 reads CASSQDFRDTSYEQYF. The CDR3 DNA reads as TGCGCCAGCAGCCAAGATTTCCGGGACACCTCCTACGAGCAGTACTTC. V is TRBV4-1 and J is TRBJ2-7; perhaps TRBD1 as D (6 bases). This CDR3 spans 16 amino acids. Germline V gene lookup returns CDR1 MGHRA and CDR2 YSYEKL. V lost 0 bases and J 0 bases, leaving 12 bases between the germline ends.

The chain uses TRBV19 and TRBJ1-5; 7 bases fit TRBD1. Unmatched junction bases numbered 11, after V lost 6 bases and J lost 6 bases. The CDR3 covers 15 residues. CDR1 and CDR2 (germline): LNHDA, SQIVND (reference sequence). The CDR3 nucleotides are TGTGCCAGTAGGACTATAGACAGGGTAATTCAGCCCCAGCATTTT. Amino acids: CASRTIDRVIQPQHF. Full variable domain (missing parts from reference TRBV19 and TRBJ1-5): DGGITQSPKYLFRKEGQNVTLSCEQNLNHDAMYWYRQDPGQGLRLIYYSQIVNDFQKGDIAEGYSVSREKKESFPLTVTSAQKNPTAFYLCASRTIDRVIQPQHFGDGTRLSIL.

The V and J genes are TRBV5-4 and TRBJ2-7; TRBD2 might be the D (5 bases). There are 15 residues in the CDR3. CDR1 and CDR2 (germline): SGHNT, YYREEE (reference sequence). Trimming pared 0 bases from V and 1 base from J, leaving 11 bases between. CDR3 nucleotides: TGTGCCAGCAGCTTGGACGGGGTGAGGTCCTACGAGCAGTACTTC. Amino acid sequence: CASSLDGVRSYEQYF.

The chain carries TRBV19 and TRBJ2-5, with 8 bases lining up with TRBD1. This CDR3 is built from 14 residues. CDR1 is LNHDA, CDR2 SQIVND, per germline (reference sequence). J lost 9 bases, V lost 8 bases, and 14 bases had no gene match. The CDR3: CASGFASGGKSQYF. The CDR3 nucleotides read TGTGCCAGTGGTTTTGCTTCAGGGGGCAAATCCCAGTACTTC.

V and J are TRBV6-1 and TRBJ2-1, with D tentatively TRBD2 (5 bases). The V end lost 6 bases, the J end lost 8 bases, and 14 bases lay between the germline ends. This CDR3 spans 13 amino acids. Germline V gene lookup returns CDR1 MNHNS and CDR2 SASEGT. Written as DNA, the CDR3 is TGTGCCAGCAGGAAGGGAGCTGTCGATGAGCAGTTCTTC. This gives the protein CASRKGAVDEQFF.

The J gene is TRBJ1-2, the V gene TRBV15; D remains ambiguous. The CDR3 extends over 14 amino acids. Germline V gene data show CDR1 as LNHNV and CDR2 as YYDKDF (reference sequence). The V end lost 3 bases, the J end lost 8 bases, and 16 bases lay between the germline ends. CDR3 bases: TGTGCCACCAGCAGGCGGGTTTTCGGGAGCGGCTACACCTTC. It codes for CATSRRVFGSGYTF. Full variable domain (outside the CDR3, taken from reference TRBV15 and TRBJ1-2): DAMVIQNPRYQVTQFGKPVTLSCSQTLNHNVMYWYQQKSSQAPKLLFHYYDKDFNNEADTPDNFQSRRPNTSFCFLDIRSPGLGDTAMYLCATSRRVFGSGYTFGSGTRLTVV.

This clone occurred once. The chain couples TRBV19 to TRBJ2-1; possible D gene TRBD1, 6 bases. V gave up 5 bases and J gave up 4 bases, with 15 bases separating them. From germline, CDR1 is LNHDA and CDR2 SQIVND (reference sequence). The CDR3 has 15 residues. CDR3 amino acids: CASSLAGTLYNEQFF. The CDR3 nucleotides are TGTGCCAGTAGTCTGGCCGGGACACTATACAATGAGCAGTTCTTC.

The V and J genes are TRBV6-1 and TRBJ1-1; TRBD1 matches 8 bases. This CDR3 has 14 residues. The junction had 3 bases not matched to a gene; V was cut back by 5 bases and J by 1 base. CDR1 is MNHNS and CDR2 is SASEGT in the germline V gene. CDR3 region: CASSQDRGNTEAFF. In nucleotides, the CDR3 is TGTGCCAGCAGTCAAGACAGGGGGAACACTGAAGCTTTCTTT.

The rearrangement joins TRBV19 to TRBJ1-5, with D unclear. The CDR3 length is 16 residues. Trimming stripped 6 bases from V and 1 base from J, with 16 bases between. CDR1 is LNHDA and CDR2 is SQIVND in the germline V gene (reference sequence). The CDR3: CASRPLWSGSNQPQHF. The CDR3 DNA follows: TGTGCCAGTAGGCCCCTGTGGTCGGGGAGCAATCAGCCCCAGCATTTT.

The V and J genes are TRBV19 and TRBJ2-5, with 11 bases fitting TRBD2. CDR3 length equals 16 residues. V was pared by 6 bases and J by 1 base, with 7 bases of the junction left unmatched. The germline CDR1 and CDR2 sequences are LNHDA and SQIVND (reference sequence). The CDR3 coding sequence is TGTGCCAGTAGAAAGGGGACTAGCGGAGTCCAAGAGACCCAGTACTTC. Protein product: CASRKGTSGVQETQYF.

The chain carries TRBV5-6 and TRBJ2-5, with D tentatively TRBD2 (5 bases). Trimming stripped 3 bases from V and 5 bases from J, with 23 bases between. This CDR3 has 17 residues. CDR1 is SGHDT and CDR2 is YYEEEE in the germline V gene. The CDR3 sequence: CASSSLPRMRRGETQYF. CDR3 in DNA: TGTGCCAGCAGCTCGCTCCCAAGGATGCGGCGCGGGGAGACCCAGTACTTC. The full variable domain, rest sourced from reference TRBV5-6 and TRBJ2-5, is DAGVTQSPTHLIKTRGQQVTLRCSPKSGHDTVSWYQQALGQGPQFIFQYYEEEERQRGNFPDRFSGHQFPNYSSELNVNALLLGDSALYLCASSSLPRMRRGETQYFGPGTRLLVL.

V gene TRBV7-8 combines with J gene TRBJ1-2, with TRBD1 identical over 9 bases. The CDR3 contains 14 residues. The V gene's germline CDR1 is SGHVS and CDR2 FQNEAQ. The J segment lost 6 bases and the V segment lost 3 bases, leaving 5 bases of the junction unmatched. The CDR3: CASSFPGTGHGYTF. The DNA of the CDR3 is TGTGCCAGCAGCTTCCCCGGGACAGGGCATGGCTACACCTTC. The full variable domain, rest sourced from reference TRBV7-8 and TRBJ1-2, is GAGVSQSPRYKVAKRGQDVALRCDPISGHVSLFWYQQALGQGPEFLTYFQNEAQLDKSGLPSDRFFAERPEGSVSTLKIQRTQQEDSAVYLCASSFPGTGHGYTFGSGTRLTVV.

The chain combines TRBV7-9 with TRBJ2-3; weak D call: TRBD2 (5 bases). Trimming removed 1 base from V and 1 base from J, with 18 bases in between. The CDR3 is made up of 18 amino acids. Per germline, CDR1 SEHNR and CDR2 FQNEAQ (reference sequence). The DNA of the CDR3 is TGTGCCAGCAGCTTAGAGGCTCTAAGGACTTATGGCACAGATACGCAGTATTTT. It codes for CASSLEALRTYGTDTQYF. The full variable domain, its missing parts supplied by reference TRBV7-9 and TRBJ2-3, is DTGVSQNPRHKITKRGQNVTFRCDPISEHNRLYWYRQTLGQGPEFLTYFQNEAQLEKSRLLSDRFSAERPKGSFSTLEIQRTEQGDSAMYLCASSLEALRTYGTDTQYFGPGTRLTVL.

The chain employs TRBV16 and TRBJ1-1; D may be TRBD1 (5 bases). V was trimmed by 1 base and J by 10 bases, leaving 13 bases between them. Germline V gene data show CDR1 as KGHSY and CDR2 as FQNENV. The CDR3 consists of 13 residues. In nucleotides, the CDR3 is TGTGCCAGCAGCCAATTCAGGGTCTCGGCAGCTTTCTTT. Translating gives CASSQFRVSAAFF. Full variable domain (rest looked up from reference TRBV16 and TRBJ1-1): GEEVAQTPKHLVRGEGQKAKLYCAPIKGHSYVFWYQQVLKNEFKFLISFQNENVFDETGMPKERFSAKCLPNSPCSLEIQATKLEDSAVYFCASSQFRVSAAFFGQGTRLTVV.

The chain uses TRBV7-8 and TRBJ1-1; 7 nucleotides align to TRBD1. The germline CDR1 and CDR2 sequences are SGHVS and FQNEAQ. With V trimmed by 5 bases and J by 11 bases, 17 bases remained unmatched. The CDR3 runs to 15 residues. CDR3 residues: CASSPSGIRGEAAFF. DNA for the CDR3: TGTGCCAGCAGCCCCTCCGGGATCAGGGGGGAGGCGGCTTTCTTT. Using reference TRBV7-8 and TRBJ1-1 for the parts outside the CDR3, the full variable domain is GAGVSQSPRYKVAKRGQDVALRCDPISGHVSLFWYQQALGQGPEFLTYFQNEAQLDKSGLPSDRFFAERPEGSVSTLKIQRTQQEDSAVYLCASSPSGIRGEAAFFGQGTRLTVV.